This T cell receptor beta chain was sequenced in a study of T cell repertoires in cytomegalovirus infection. Study background: Public TCR beta signatures indicated both CMV infection and matching HLA type.

TCRdb re-called the reads with MiXCR, one entry per CDR3 protein. Among about 180,000 distinct CDR3 sequences, approximately 18% were seen once, and the ten largest hold almost 25%. Study observations and caveats: Totalled public TCR beta family frequency picked out people who carried CMV plus the relevant HLA. In two of eight donors, the top clonotype was HLA-C-restricted CMV-specific.

CDR3 length: 13 residues. Germline CDR1 and CDR2: MNHEY and SVGAGI. With 2 bases removed from V and 3 bases from J, the gap between germline ends came to 4 bases. Of note for this clonotype: Its antigen is unknown.

This sequence originates from a human donor in good health (CMV status not recorded). Some clones in this sample may be carry-over from other donors' samples. Sequenced material: CD8+ T cells from PBMCs. The rearrangement links TRBV6-5 to TRBJ2-2; D call uncertain. CDR3 nucleotide sequence: TGTGCCAGCAGTTACCCATACACCGGGGAGCTGTTTTTT. Amino acids: CASSYPYTGELFF.